Below are 29 T cell receptor beta chains sequenced from a single sample in a study of blood T cell repertoires in COVID-19. Produced via immunoSEQ multiplex PCR; TCRdb's table is partial and in-frame only. The sample includes 200,000 or so clones, roughly 80% of them seen just once. The sequencing input was peripheral blood. The receptors originated from a woman of 80 years or more with COVID-19, enrolled during active disease.

The J gene is TRBJ2-1, the V gene TRBV5-1, with 12 bases that match TRBD2. The CDR3 extends over 15 amino acids. The J segment lost 8 bases and the V segment lost 4 bases, leaving 7 bases of the junction unmatched. Per germline, CDR1 SGHRS and CDR2 YFSETQ. CDR3 protein: CASSPTSGGPYEQFF. The CDR3 DNA sequence: TGCGCCAGCAGCCCCACTAGCGGGGGGCCTTATGAGCAGTTCTTC.

V is TRBV27 and J is TRBJ1-5, with 7 bases fitting TRBD1. CDR1 and CDR2 from the germline V gene are MNHEY and SMNVEV (reference sequence). The CDR3 has 15 residues. V was pared by 5 bases and J by 7 bases, with 11 bases of the junction left unmatched. The CDR3 nucleotides are TGTGCCAGCAGTAGCCTAGGGGGCGGTTTGCAGCCCCAGCATTTT. It codes for CASSSLGGGLQPQHF.

The chain links TRBV20-1 to TRBJ2-2, with D perhaps matching TRBD2 (6 bases). Trimming removed 3 bases from V and 0 bases from J, with 23 bases in between. Germline V gene data show CDR1 as DFQATT and CDR2 as SNEGSKA (reference sequence). This CDR3 is built from 19 residues. The CDR3 loop reads CSASIGQDYHTANTGELFF. CDR3 in DNA: TGCAGTGCTAGTATAGGTCAGGACTACCATACCGCGAACACCGGGGAGCTGTTTTTT.

The chain couples TRBV28 to TRBJ1-2; D gene uncertain. V lost 10 bases and J 1 base, leaving 7 bases between the germline ends. The CDR3 runs 11 residues. Germline-derived CDR1 and CDR2 are MDHEN and SYDVKM. The CDR3 is CATTLNYGYTF. CDR3 DNA sequence: TGTGCCACGACACTTAACTATGGCTACACCTTC.

The rearrangement uses TRBV19 and TRBJ1-6; 8 bases are a match to TRBD1. Trimming at V came to 6 bases and at J to 2 bases, leaving 6 bases not matched to a gene. The CDR3 is 16 residues long. Per the germline V gene, CDR1 is LNHDA and CDR2 is SQIVND (reference sequence). This CDR3 reads CASSTTGGTYNSPLHF. DNA of the CDR3: TGTGCCAGTAGCACCACAGGGGGAACCTATAATTCACCCCTCCACTTT.

This clone was recorded a few times. V and J are TRBV30 and TRBJ1-5, with 7 bases that match TRBD1. Germline assignment: CDR1 GTSNPN and CDR2 SVGIG (reference sequence). CDR3 length: 16 amino acids. J gave up 2 bases and V 0 bases, and 7 bases lay outside the gene matches. The CDR3, as DNA: TGTGCCTGGAGTGTCCCCGGGACAGAGGGCAATCAGCCCCAGCATTTT. Amino acid sequence: CAWSVPGTEGNQPQHF.

The J gene is TRBJ1-1, the V gene TRBV7-2, with 11 bases matching TRBD1. The CDR3 covers 15 residues. CDR1 and CDR2 (germline): SGHTA, FQGNSA. The V and J ends lost 1 base and 4 bases, in that order; junction bases with no gene match: 2. The CDR3 DNA sequence: TGTGCCAGCAGCTTAGGGACAGGGGGCCGCACTGAAGCTTTCTTT. Translation: CASSLGTGGRTEAFF.

With respect to this clone: The sample has other DNA sequences that encode this CDR3 too. CDR3 coding DNA: TGCGCCAGCAGCTTGGCCGGAGGGCGAGAGACCCAGTACTTC. Translated, it gives CASSLAGGRETQYF. This rearrangement joins TRBV5-1 to TRBJ2-5; perhaps TRBD2 as D (6 bases). This CDR3 has 14 amino acids. CDR1 and CDR2 from the germline V gene are SGHRS and YFSETQ. V was cut by 0 bases and J by 4 bases, with 10 bases left in between.

As for this clone: This same CDR3 is encoded by further DNA sequences in the sample. The chain recombines TRBV18 with TRBJ2-5; 9 bases are a match to TRBD2. After removal of 1 base from V and 1 base from J, the junction contained 1 base not matched to a gene. The CDR3 consists of 15 residues. In germline, CDR1 is KGHSH, CDR2 LQKENI. The CDR3 coding sequence is TGTGCCAGCTCACCACTAGCGGGGGCCCAAGAGACCCAGTACTTC. Amino acid sequence: CASSPLAGAQETQYF. The whole variable domain, filled in from reference TRBV18 and TRBJ2-5, reads NAGVMQNPRHLVRRRGQEARLRCSPMKGHSHVYWYRQLPEEGLKFMVYLQKENIIDESGMPKERFSAEFPKEGPSILRIQQVVRGDSAAYFCASSPLAGAQETQYFGPGTRLLVL.

This clone appeared once. The chain couples TRBV9 to TRBJ2-1, with 9 bases fitting TRBD2. Germline CDR1 and CDR2: SGDLS and YYNGEE. The CDR3 runs 15 residues. The V gene end was trimmed by 0 bases and the J gene end by 8 bases; junction bases not matched to a gene: 6. Here the CDR3 DNA reads TGTGCCAGCAGCGTAGAGGGACTAGCTACCTATGAGCAGTTCTTC. Translated, it gives CASSVEGLATYEQFF.

V gene TRBV6-5 combines with J gene TRBJ1-6; D gene ambiguous. Trimming cost V 0 bases and J 10 bases, with 13 bases left between them. In germline, CDR1 is MNHEY, CDR2 SVGAGI. This CDR3 has 15 amino acids. Written as DNA, the CDR3 is TGTGCCAGCAGTTACTCGAACGCGGGATTGTCACCCCTCCACTTT. Protein product: CASSYSNAGLSPLHF.

The chain has TRBV7-3 and TRBJ2-3; 8 positions agree with TRBD1. Per germline, CDR1 SGHTA and CDR2 FQGTGA. CDR3 length: 13 amino acids. V shed 5 bases and J 5 bases; nucleotides not matched to a gene: 3. In DNA, the CDR3 is TGTGCCAGCAGCCCCGGGACAGGAGATACGCAGTATTTT. Protein product: CASSPGTGDTQYF. Full variable domain (rest looked up from reference TRBV7-3 and TRBJ2-3): GAGVSQTPSNKVTEKGKYVELRCDPISGHTALYWYRQSLGQGPEFLIYFQGTGAADDSGLPNDRFFAVRPEGSVSTLKIQRTERGDSAVYLCASSPGTGDTQYFGPGTRLTVL.

This sequence joins TRBV5-6 and TRBJ2-2; the match to TRBD1 covers 7 bases. Germline CDR1 reads SGHDT; CDR2 reads YYEEEE. The CDR3 covers 15 residues. V lost 0 bases, J lost 4 bases, and 3 bases stayed unmatched. In DNA, the CDR3 is TGTGCCAGCAGCTTGGAGGGGGCAATCACCGGGGAGCTGTTTTTT. Translated, it gives CASSLEGAITGELFF.

This rearrangement joins TRBV18 to TRBJ1-2, with unresolved D. The CDR3 consists of 15 residues. Per the germline V gene, CDR1 is KGHSH and CDR2 is LQKENI. The ends were cut back, 3 bases at V and 8 bases at J, with 19 bases in the middle. The CDR3 reads CASSPFEARAEGYTF. CDR3 sequence (DNA): TGTGCCAGCTCACCCTTCGAGGCGCGGGCGGAAGGCTACACCTTC.

The V call is TRBV6-5, the J call TRBJ1-6, with D perhaps matching TRBD1 (6 bases). Between the trimmed V and J ends, which lost 9 bases and 7 bases, there was a span of 16 bases. This CDR3 is 14 amino acids long. The germline V gene has CDR1 MNHEY and CDR2 SVGAGI. The CDR3 DNA reads TGTGCCAGTCTTCGGGGGGCTCAGAATTCACCCCTCCACTTT. Translation: CASLRGAQNSPLHF.

The J gene is TRBJ1-6, the V gene TRBV28; D possibly corresponds to TRBD1 (5 bases). Germline-derived CDR1 and CDR2 are MDHEN and SYDVKM. Trimming took off 5 bases at V and 9 bases at J, with 20 bases between the two ends. The CDR3 spans 16 residues. The CDR3 sequence: CASSVTSPGRFSPLHF. The DNA of the CDR3 is TGTGCCAGCAGTGTGACCTCTCCAGGGAGGTTTTCACCCCTCCACTTT.

The chain recombines TRBV18 with TRBJ2-6; 7 bases agree with TRBD1. Per germline, CDR1 KGHSH and CDR2 LQKENI. This CDR3 region has 16 residues. Trimming removed 6 bases from V and 0 bases from J; junction bases left unmatched: 5. Written as DNA, the CDR3 is TGTGCCAGCTCTCCTACAGGGGACTCTGGGGCCAACGTCCTGACTTTC. Amino acid sequence: CASSPTGDSGANVLTF.

This clone showed up just a few times. The V and J genes are TRBV5-1 and TRBJ1-3, with TRBD1 as a possible D gene (6 bases). The germline V gene has CDR1 SGHRS and CDR2 YFSETQ. The V end lost 4 bases, the J end lost 0 bases, and 11 bases lay between the germline ends. The CDR3 covers 15 residues. Here the CDR3 reads CASSVGQISGNTIYF. CDR3 in DNA: TGCGCCAGCAGCGTCGGACAGATCTCTGGAAACACCATATATTTT.

The V call is TRBV6-6, the J call TRBJ2-7, with 8 bases aligning to TRBD1. With 7 bases clipped from V and 3 bases from J, the junction kept 8 bases outside the gene matches. Germline V CDR1 and CDR2: MNHNY, SVGAGI (reference sequence). The CDR3 is 14 residues long. The CDR3 DNA reads TGTGCCAGCAAGCTTGGACAGGGAGTCTACGAGCAGTACTTC. It is translated as CASKLGQGVYEQYF.

The genes are TRBV18 and TRBJ1-1, with 7 bases fitting TRBD1. The CDR3 covers 14 residues. CDR1 is KGHSH and CDR2 is LQKENI in the germline V gene. Unmatched junction bases numbered 8, after V lost 6 bases and J lost 4 bases. Here the CDR3 reads CASSDDREGTEAFF. CDR3 sequence (DNA): TGTGCCAGCTCGGACGACAGGGAAGGCACTGAAGCTTTCTTT.

This clone was detected only once. This chain links TRBV7-9 with TRBJ2-5, with 10 bases aligning to TRBD1. The germline CDR1 and CDR2 sequences are SEHNR and FQNEAQ (reference sequence). Trimming at V came to 7 bases and at J to 1 base, leaving 12 bases not matched to a gene. The CDR3 has 17 amino acids. CDR3 loop: CASTVKRGTGVQETQYF. CDR3 coding DNA: TGTGCCAGCACCGTTAAAAGGGGGACAGGGGTCCAAGAGACCCAGTACTTC.

The V call is TRBV6-5, the J call TRBJ2-7, with TRBD1 matching over 7 bases. V trimming: 3 bases; J trimming: 0 bases; junction bases outside the gene matches: 5. This CDR3 spans 15 amino acids. The germline CDR1 and CDR2 sequences are MNHEY and SVGAGI. CDR3 nucleotides: TGTGCCAGCAGTTATAGATACAGGGGCTCCTACGAGCAGTACTTC. It specifies CASSYRYRGSYEQYF.

V gene TRBV28 combines with J gene TRBJ1-1; D is perhaps TRBD1 (5 bases). Deletions cut 5 bases from V and 4 bases from J, with 20 bases between. The CDR3 contains 16 residues. CDR1 is MDHEN and CDR2 is SYDVKM in the germline V gene. DNA for the CDR3: TGTGCCAGCAGTGTGGTTTGGGGGGTAAGGGTCACTGAAGCTTTCTTT. Its translation is CASSVVWGVRVTEAFF.

The chain combines TRBV10-3 with TRBJ2-3, with 10 bases that match TRBD2. Germline V gives CDR1 ENHRY, CDR2 SYGVKD. CDR3 length equals 15 residues. The trim removed 6 bases at V and 2 bases at J, leaving 5 bases unmatched. CDR3 in DNA: TGTGCCATCAGGGCCAGCGGGGGGGCCACAGATACGCAGTATTTT. It encodes CAIRASGGATDTQYF.

The chain couples TRBV6-2 or TRBV6-3 to TRBJ2-7; 7 bases fit TRBD1. Trimming removed 2 bases from V and 2 bases from J; junction bases left unmatched: 3. Germline loops: CDR1 MNHEY, CDR2 SVGEGT. The CDR3 has 14 residues. CDR3 DNA sequence: TGTGCCAGCAGTTACAGGACAGGCCCCTACGAGCAGTACTTC. Amino acids: CASSYRTGPYEQYF.

This clone was recorded once. This chain joins TRBV7-2 and TRBJ1-2; D is ambiguous. Deletions cut 0 bases from V and 2 bases from J, with 10 bases between. The CDR3 has 15 residues. The germline CDR1 and CDR2 sequences are SGHTA and FQGNSA. CDR3: CASSLALAGNYGYTF. The CDR3 nucleotides are TGTGCCAGCAGCTTAGCGCTGGCGGGGAACTATGGCTACACCTTC. The whole variable domain, remainder taken from reference TRBV7-2 and TRBJ1-2, is GAGVSQSPSNKVTEKGKDVELRCDPISGHTALYWYRQSLGQGLEFLIYFQGNSAPDKSGLPSDRFSAERTGGSVSTLTIQRTQQEDSAVYLCASSLALAGNYGYTFGSGTRLTVV.

This clone was seen a handful of times. The rearrangement links TRBV30 to TRBJ1-1; D remains unclear. From germline, CDR1 is GTSNPN and CDR2 SVGIG (reference sequence). This CDR3 has 16 amino acids. Trimming stripped 2 bases from V and 3 bases from J, with 19 bases between. CDR3: CAWSPPGRTTYTEAFF. The CDR3 DNA reads as TGTGCCTGGAGTCCCCCGGGCAGGACTACCTACACTGAAGCTTTCTTT.

The J gene is TRBJ1-6, the V gene TRBV7-2; D may be TRBD1 (5 bases). Germline lookup yields CDR1 SGHTA and CDR2 FQGNSA. Between the trimmed V and J ends, which lost 1 base and 4 bases, there was a span of 5 bases. The CDR3 has 14 amino acids. In nucleotides, the CDR3 is TGTGCCAGCAGCTTAGAGGGGTATAATTCACCCCTCCACTTT. Translating it yields CASSLEGYNSPLHF.

The rearrangement links TRBV5-6 to TRBJ1-5, with TRBD1 identical over 8 bases. In germline, CDR1 is SGHDT, CDR2 YYEEEE. The CDR3 covers 15 residues. After removal of 2 bases from V and 4 bases from J, the junction contained 5 bases not matched to a gene. In DNA, the CDR3 is TGTGCCAGCAGCTTCAGGGGGCTAGAAAATCAGCCCCAGCATTTT. It specifies CASSFRGLENQPQHF.